This is a list of T cell receptor beta chains from one sample in a study of blood T cell repertoires in COVID-19. Sequencing used immunoSEQ multiplex PCR; TCRdb keeps in-frame clones, though not all of them. Of about 250,000 clones detected, about 91% appear once; the ten largest clones hold roughly 1.4%. The sample taken for sequencing was peripheral blood. Source of these receptors: a man aged 80 or over with acute or convalescent COVID-19. Each CDR3 is given with its conserved first and last residue. A D gene is named only where the DNA matches it firmly. Some rows have no size entry. The others give once, few or many, or a class for an expanded clone.

J gene: TRBJ1-6; V gene: TRBV2; D gene: -; clone size: few; CDR3 protein: CANTQGNSPLHF; CDR3 DNA: TGTGCCAACACCCAGGGAAATTCACCCCTCCACTTT
J gene: TRBJ1-5; V gene: TRBV6-6; D gene: TRBD1; clone size: -; CDR3 protein: CASMQGQGNQPQHF; CDR3 DNA: TGTGCCAGCATGCAGGGACAGGGCAATCAGCCCCAGCATTTT
J gene: TRBJ2-7; V gene: TRBV18; D gene: -; clone size: -; CDR3 protein: CASSPTGLSYEQYF; CDR3 DNA: TGTGCCAGCTCACCTACAGGCTTATCCTACGAGCAGTACTTC
J gene: TRBJ2-7; V gene: TRBV28; D gene: TRBD1; clone size: -; CDR3 protein: CASSFHRGQSYEQYF; CDR3 DNA: TGTGCCAGCAGTTTCCACAGGGGCCAATCCTACGAGCAGTACTTC
J gene: TRBJ2-3; V gene: TRBV18; D gene: -; clone size: -; CDR3 protein: CASSPQVGGTDTQYF; CDR3 DNA: TGTGCCAGCTCACCCCAGGTCGGGGGCACAGATACGCAGTATTTT
J gene: TRBJ1-4; V gene: TRBV10-3; D gene: -; clone size: once; CDR3 protein: CAISASGGTDEKLFF; CDR3 DNA: TGTGCCATCAGCGCCTCGGGGGGGACGGATGAAAAACTGTTTTTT
J gene: TRBJ2-5; V gene: TRBV12-3/TRBV12-4; D gene: -; clone size: -; CDR3 protein: CASSFVLEETQYF; CDR3 DNA: TGTGCCAGCAGTTTCGTCCTTGAAGAGACCCAGTACTTC
J gene: TRBJ1-2; V gene: TRBV6-5; D gene: -; clone size: once; CDR3 protein: CASTPSGANGYTF; CDR3 DNA: TGTGCCAGCACCCCGTCAGGGGCGAATGGCTACACCTTC
J gene: TRBJ2-1; V gene: TRBV18; D gene: -; clone size: -; CDR3 protein: CASSPLAAGLYNEQFF; CDR3 DNA: TGTGCCAGCTCACCCTTAGCTGCAGGGTTATACAATGAGCAGTTCTTC
J gene: TRBJ1-5; V gene: TRBV7-2; D gene: TRBD1; clone size: -; CDR3 protein: CASSSTGRNQPQHF; CDR3 DNA: TGTGCCAGCAGCTCGACAGGGCGCAATCAGCCCCAGCATTTT
J gene: TRBJ2-2; V gene: TRBV18; D gene: -; clone size: -; CDR3 protein: CASSPLRGDTGELFF; CDR3 DNA: TGTGCCAGCTCACCACTCAGGGGGGACACCGGGGAGCTGTTTTTT
J gene: TRBJ1-1; V gene: TRBV6-5; D gene: -; clone size: once; CDR3 protein: CASSFGGGGTEAFF; CDR3 DNA: TGTGCCAGCAGCTTCGGGGGCGGGGGCACTGAAGCTTTCTTT
J gene: TRBJ1-3; V gene: TRBV6-5; D gene: -; clone size: -; CDR3 protein: CASSFSGQHSGNTIYF; CDR3 DNA: TGTGCCAGCAGTTTCAGCGGACAGCACTCTGGAAACACCATATATTTT
J gene: TRBJ2-1; V gene: TRBV5-1; D gene: TRBD2; clone size: once; CDR3 protein: CASSLERGGYYNEQFF; CDR3 DNA: TGCGCCAGCAGCTTGGAGCGCGGGGGGTACTACAATGAGCAGTTCTTC
J gene: TRBJ1-2; V gene: TRBV5-1; D gene: TRBD1; clone size: -; CDR3 protein: CASTGTGDGYTF; CDR3 DNA: TGCGCCAGCACCGGGACAGGGGATGGCTACACCTTC